This T cell receptor beta chain was recorded in a study of neoadjuvant nivolumab and ipilimumab in lung cancer. Germline V lookup: CDR1 MNHEY, CDR2 SMNVEV (reference sequence). The CDR3 runs to 15 residues. V was pared by 2 bases and J by 7 bases, with 8 bases of the junction left unmatched. The method was immunoSEQ multiplex PCR; TCRdb's version includes in-frame clones alone and lacks a portion of them. The sample contains fewer than 35,000 clones, 80% of which appear only once. The sequence derives from an adult with non-small cell lung cancer. The rearrangement uses TRBV27 and TRBJ1-2, with TRBD1 matching 9 bases. The sample consisted of peripheral blood, taken before neoadjuvant nivolumab, alone or with ipilimumab. The CDR3 is CASSLRAGTGLGYTF. The DNA for the CDR3 is TGTGCCAGCAGTTTACGGGCGGGGACAGGGCTTGGCTACACCTTC.